This T cell receptor (beta chain) emerged from a study of blood T cell repertoires in COVID-19. Study in general: Spain, Italy and the United States supplied samples that represented acute and convalescent COVID-19. PBMCs, B-cell-depleted T cells, or T cells provided the cDNA or gDNA that made up the material.

The CDR3 covers 13 residues. Per the germline V gene, CDR1 is LGHNA and CDR2 is YNFKEQ. V was pared by 0 bases and J by 9 bases, with 8 bases between. The table came from immunoSEQ multiplex PCR; TCRdb's copy has only in-frame clones and leaves some out. Of around 63,000 clones listed, 65% to 80% were seen once; the top ten hold 5.5%. This sequence was found in a woman in her seventies with acute or convalescent COVID-19. V is TRBV4-2 and J is TRBJ2-2, with D perhaps TRBD2 (6 bases). Sequencing was carried out using peripheral blood. The DNA of the CDR3 is TGTGCCAGCAGCCAAGAGCGGGGATGGGAGCTGTTTTTT. Its translation: CASSQERGWELFF.